This passage covers 17 T cell receptor beta chains from one sample sequenced in a study of blood T cells in healthy people across ages. Next came a second PCR, run for about 6 to 11 cycles, which used a sample-barcoded 5' primer along with a J-beta primer mix. TCRdb redid the calling of the 5' RACE reads with MiXCR, one entry per CDR3 protein. The sample contains more than 900,000 distinct CDR3 sequences, around 25% of which appear only once. This sample also belongs to another study, concerning T cells of mothers and their children.

Specimen: blood. Source of these receptors: a girl aged 2-10 years in good health.

This sequence joins TRBV11-2 and TRBJ1-2; the D gene is possibly TRBD1 (6 bases). This CDR3 has 13 residues. Germline V gene lookup returns CDR1 SGHAT and CDR2 FQNNGV. The germline V and J ends were trimmed by 5 bases and 8 bases, with 15 bases remaining between them. The CDR3 here is CASSPGGRLGYTF. The CDR3 DNA reads TGTGCCAGCAGCCCGGGGGGGCGTTTAGGCTACACCTTC.

This clonotype turned up a few times. This rearrangement joins TRBV7-9 to TRBJ2-6, with D perhaps matching TRBD1 or TRBD2 (5 bases each). Germline CDR1 SEHNR, CDR2 FQNEAQ (reference sequence). V was shortened by 6 bases and J by 0 bases, with 15 bases between the two germline ends. The CDR3 is made up of 17 amino acids. The CDR3 coding sequence is TGTGCCAGCAGTCCCGGGACCTCGAGCTCTGGGGCCAACGTCCTGACTTTC. Translated: CASSPGTSSSGANVLTF.

This clonotype was counted a few times. J is TRBJ2-7 and V is TRBV4-1; either TRBD1 or TRBD2 may fit D (5 bases each). The CDR3 totals 14 residues. Germline V gene sequence: CDR1 MGHRA, CDR2 YSYEKL. V lost 0 bases to trimming and J lost 7 bases, with 13 bases between them. The CDR3 loop reads CASSQDRDPGEQYF. In nucleotides, the CDR3 is TGCGCCAGCAGCCAAGATAGGGACCCGGGGGAGCAGTACTTC.

This clonotype was observed a handful of times. V usage is TRBV2 and J usage is TRBJ1-1, with 7 bases fitting TRBD1. CDR3 size: 14 residues. Trimming cost V 3 bases and J 5 bases; bases outside gene matches: 6. Germline V CDR1 and CDR2: SNHLY, FYNNEI. In DNA, the CDR3 is TGTGCCAGCAGTGACGACAGGGCTGGGACTGAAGCTTTCTTT. The encoded protein is CASSDDRAGTEAFF.

The V call is TRBV11-2, the J call TRBJ1-4; TRBD1 is a possible D gene (6 bases). This CDR3 is built from 15 residues. The V gene's germline CDR1 is SGHAT and CDR2 FQNNGV. With 1 base removed from V and 4 bases from J, the gap between germline ends came to 10 bases. CDR3 in amino acids: CASSLVQGRNEKLFF. The CDR3 bases are TGTGCCAGCAGCTTAGTCCAGGGGCGTAATGAAAAACTGTTTTTT.

The chain employs TRBV20-1 and TRBJ2-5, with a weak D call TRBD1 (5 bases). The CDR3 extends over 14 amino acids. The germline gives CDR1 DFQATT, CDR2 SNEGSKA (reference sequence). V was shortened by 6 bases and J by 5 bases, with 19 bases between the two germline ends. The CDR3 DNA follows: TGCAGTGCCACGGCAGGGAAGGGATTGGAGACCCAGTACTTC. Its protein is CSATAGKGLETQYF.

The chain employs TRBV29-1 and TRBJ2-7; 7 nucleotides line up with TRBD1. Germline V gene data show CDR1 as SQVTM and CDR2 as ANQGSEA. With 3 bases clipped from V and 5 bases from J, the junction kept 7 bases outside the gene matches. The CDR3 runs 13 residues. The CDR3 sequence: CSVDGQADHEQYF. CDR3 sequence (DNA): TGCAGCGTTGATGGACAGGCTGACCACGAGCAGTACTTC.

This clonotype was picked up a small number of times. The V call is TRBV7-3, the J call TRBJ2-1; D is ambiguous. CDR3 length: 15 amino acids. The germline V gene has CDR1 SGHTA and CDR2 FQGTGA. The V gene lost 5 bases and the J gene lost 0 bases, with 11 bases spanning the gap. The CDR3 DNA reads TGTGCCAGCAGCCCCGAGAGGAACTCCTACAATGAGCAGTTCTTC. It encodes CASSPERNSYNEQFF.

J is TRBJ2-4 and V is TRBV27; D possibly corresponds to TRBD1 (5 bases). This CDR3 has 14 amino acids. V was shortened by 10 bases and J by 9 bases, with 22 bases between the two germline ends. CDR1 is MNHEY, CDR2 SMNVEV, per germline (reference sequence). The CDR3 DNA reads as TGTGCCACCAAGAAAGGTCCAGGGTGGGGCATTCAGTACTTC. Amino acid sequence: CATKKGPGWGIQYF.

This clonotype was detected only a few times. The rearrangement uses TRBV12-5 and TRBJ2-5, with D hard to call. This CDR3 contains 14 residues. V lost 5 bases to trimming and J lost 4 bases, with 14 bases between them. CDR1 and CDR2 (germline): LGHNT, FRNRAP. The CDR3 DNA sequence: TGTGCTAGTGGTCAACCGGACCCCGGAGAGACCCAGTACTTC. Amino acids: CASGQPDPGETQYF.

The V gene is TRBV10-2, the J gene TRBJ2-5; 8 nucleotides align to TRBD2. This CDR3 is 14 amino acids long. Per germline, CDR1 WSHSY and CDR2 SAAADI. The J segment lost 4 bases and the V segment lost 4 bases, leaving 5 bases of the junction unmatched. This CDR3 is CASSGQAGVETQYF. The CDR3 bases are TGCGCCAGCAGTGGTCAAGCGGGAGTAGAGACCCAGTACTTC.

This clonotype has just a few counts. The V call is TRBV4-1, the J call TRBJ2-1, with 10 bases that match TRBD2. The V and J ends lost 1 base and 10 bases, in that order; junction bases with no gene match: 10. The CDR3 runs 16 residues. Per the germline V gene, CDR1 is MGHRA and CDR2 is YSYEKL. The CDR3 protein is CASSQVPQREGVEQFF. The CDR3 DNA sequence: TGCGCCAGCAGCCAAGTCCCCCAGCGGGAGGGAGTCGAGCAGTTCTTC.

The J gene is TRBJ2-5, the V gene TRBV4-1, with TRBD2 as a possible D gene (6 bases). CDR1 and CDR2 from the germline V gene are MGHRA and YSYEKL. The CDR3 totals 16 residues. The V end lost 0 bases, the J end lost 0 bases, and 11 bases lay between the germline ends. The CDR3 loop is CASSQEASEYQETQYF. CDR3 coding DNA: TGCGCCAGCAGCCAAGAGGCTAGCGAGTACCAAGAGACCCAGTACTTC.

This clonotype occurred a few times. The chain combines TRBV4-3 with TRBJ2-3; no clear D. Trimming removed 3 bases from V and 4 bases from J, with 8 bases in between. The CDR3 runs to 13 residues. Germline V gene lookup returns CDR1 LGHNA and CDR2 YSLEER. In DNA, the CDR3 is TGCGCCAGCAGCCAGGAAGGGTCAGATACGCAGTATTTT. This translates into CASSQEGSDTQYF.

This clonotype was recorded a few times. The chain combines TRBV14 with TRBJ2-1, with TRBD2 matching over 8 bases. The CDR3 has 15 amino acids. CDR1 is SGHDN and CDR2 is FVKESK in the germline V gene. The junction had 10 bases not matched to a gene; V was cut back by 4 bases and J by 8 bases. This chain's CDR3 is CASSPYIAGIDEQFF. The CDR3 DNA is TGTGCCAGCAGCCCCTACATAGCGGGAATCGATGAGCAGTTCTTC.

This rearrangement joins TRBV6-1 to TRBJ1-6; a possible D gene is TRBD1 (6 bases). CDR3 length equals 16 residues. Per germline, CDR1 MNHNS and CDR2 SASEGT. V lost 1 base and J lost 9, with 16 bases in between. DNA for the CDR3: TGTGCCAGCAGTGAAGAGCCGGGACATACAAGTTCACCCCTCCACTTT. It specifies CASSEEPGHTSSPLHF.

This chain uses TRBV28 with TRBJ2-5; perhaps TRBD2 as D (7 bases). The J call is doubtful: the DNA matches TRBJ2-7 better. This CDR3 has 12 residues. The germline V gene has CDR1 MDHEN and CDR2 SYDVKM. The CDR3 region has the DNA TGTGCCAGCAGCCGGCGGGGGCACGAGCAGTACTTC. Amino acid sequence: CASSRRGHEQYF.